This TCR beta chain is drawn from a study of T cells in localized non-small cell lung cancer. Whole-study findings and limits: Prolonged overall survival went with higher T cell density in the blood. It was uninvolved adjacent lung that showed the highest T cell clonality, exceeding tumor. Among the top 100 tumor clones, a median approximately 55 appeared in adjacent lung.

Sequenced by immunoSEQ multiplex PCR; TCRdb stores in-frame clones only, minus some. This table holds about 21,000 clones, 70% to 90% found once. In regard to this clone: As yet, its antigen is unknown.

The V end lost 5 bases, the J end lost 4 bases, and 17 bases lay between the germline ends. There are 15 residues in the CDR3. Looked up from germline, CDR1 is MDHEN and CDR2 is SYDVKM. This TCR was recovered from a woman aged 35 to 75 with stage II squamous cell lung carcinoma. The chain combines TRBV28 with TRBJ1-2; D is undetermined. The material was PBMCs, obtained before any cancer treatment. CDR3 loop: CASSPLGGISYGYTF. Here the CDR3 DNA reads TGTGCCAGCAGTCCCCTGGGAGGGATCAGCTATGGCTACACCTTC.